The source of this TCR beta chain is a study of blood T cell repertoires in COVID-19. The data were produced by immunoSEQ multiplex PCR, yet TCRdb's version contains in-frame clones alone and is incomplete. The sample contains fewer than 300,000 clones, approximately 84% of which appear only once. V shed 8 bases and J 3 bases; nucleotides not matched to a gene: 6. From germline, CDR1 is MNHEY and CDR2 SMNVEV (reference sequence). This CDR3 comprises 13 residues. This rearrangement joins TRBV27 to TRBJ1-2, with 7 bases identical to TRBD1. The sample was peripheral blood. The clonotype comes from a human donor with COVID-19, enrolled during active disease. The donor label of this sample is uncertain. CDR3 nucleotide sequence: TGTGCCAGCCGATTAGGGGGCGACTATGGCTACACCTTC. Translated, it gives CASRLGGDYGYTF.